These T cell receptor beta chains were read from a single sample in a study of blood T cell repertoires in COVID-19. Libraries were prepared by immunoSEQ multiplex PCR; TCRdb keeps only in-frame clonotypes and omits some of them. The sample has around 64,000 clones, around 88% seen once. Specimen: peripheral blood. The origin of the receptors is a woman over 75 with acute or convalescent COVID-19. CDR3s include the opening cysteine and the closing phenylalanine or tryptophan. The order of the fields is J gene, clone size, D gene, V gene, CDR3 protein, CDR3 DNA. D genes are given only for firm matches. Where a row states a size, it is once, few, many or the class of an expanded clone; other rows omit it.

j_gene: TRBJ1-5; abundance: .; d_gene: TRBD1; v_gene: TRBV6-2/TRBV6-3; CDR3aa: CASSRTTGVGQPQHF; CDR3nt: TGTGCCAGCAGCCGTACTACAGGGGTAGGACAGCCCCAGCATTTT
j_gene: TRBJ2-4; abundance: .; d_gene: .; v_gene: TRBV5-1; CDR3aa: CASSDSGFIQYF; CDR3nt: TGCGCCAGCAGCGACAGCGGGTTCATTCAGTACTTC
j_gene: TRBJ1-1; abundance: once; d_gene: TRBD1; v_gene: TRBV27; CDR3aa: CASSFPPGRTGANTEAFF; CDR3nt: TGTGCCAGCAGTTTCCCGCCTGGAAGGACAGGGGCGAACACTGAAGCTTTCTTT
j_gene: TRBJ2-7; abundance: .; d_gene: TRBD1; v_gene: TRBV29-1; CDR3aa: CSVGGDSYEQYF; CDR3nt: TGCAGCGTTGGTGGGGACAGCTACGAGCAGTACTTC
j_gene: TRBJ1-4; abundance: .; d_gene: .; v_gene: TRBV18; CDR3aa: CASSLGHATNEKLFF; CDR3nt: TGTGCCAGCTCCCTAGGACATGCAACTAATGAAAAACTGTTTTTT
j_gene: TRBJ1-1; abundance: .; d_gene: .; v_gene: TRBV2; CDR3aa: CASSEGRVIIEAFF; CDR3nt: TGTGCCAGCAGTGAAGGCAGGGTTATCATTGAAGCTTTCTTT
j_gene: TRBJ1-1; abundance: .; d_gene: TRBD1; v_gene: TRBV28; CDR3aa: CASKTGGSSTEAFF; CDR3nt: TGTGCCAGCAAGACAGGGGGTAGTAGCACTGAAGCTTTCTTT
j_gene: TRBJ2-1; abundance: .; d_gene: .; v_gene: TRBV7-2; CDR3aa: CASSQIPVAIYNEQFF; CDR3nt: TGTGCCAGCAGTCAAATCCCAGTAGCGATCTACAATGAGCAGTTCTTC
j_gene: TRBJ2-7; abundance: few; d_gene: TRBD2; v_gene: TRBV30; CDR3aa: CAWSVLAGAGEQYF; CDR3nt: TGTGCCTGGAGTGTCCTAGCGGGAGCTGGCGAGCAGTACTTC
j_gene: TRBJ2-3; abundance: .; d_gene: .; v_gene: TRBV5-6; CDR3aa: CASSLRAGDTQYF; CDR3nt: TGTGCCAGCAGCCTCCGGGCGGGGGATACGCAGTATTTT
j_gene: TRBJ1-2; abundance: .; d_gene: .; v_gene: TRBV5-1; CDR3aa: CASSLGQIGHGYTF; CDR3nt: TGCGCCAGCAGCTTGGGACAGATTGGCCATGGCTACACCTTC
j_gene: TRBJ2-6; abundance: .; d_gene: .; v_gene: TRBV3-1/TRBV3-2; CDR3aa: CASSQDRHLGDSGANVLTF; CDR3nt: TGTGCCAGCAGCCAAGATCGACACCTCGGGGATTCTGGGGCCAACGTCCTGACTTTC
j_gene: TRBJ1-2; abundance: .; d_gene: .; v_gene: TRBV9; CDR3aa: CASNPRPQGYGYTF; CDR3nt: TGTGCCAGCAACCCGAGGCCCCAAGGCTATGGCTACACCTTC
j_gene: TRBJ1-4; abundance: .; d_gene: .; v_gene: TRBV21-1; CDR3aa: CASSKVCVGRGKLFF; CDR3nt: TGTGCCAGCAGCAAAGTTTGTGTCGGCAGGGGAAAACTGTTTTTT
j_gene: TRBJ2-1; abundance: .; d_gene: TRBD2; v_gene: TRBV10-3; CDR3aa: CAISESRLAGGHYNEQFF; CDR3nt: TGTGCCATCAGTGAGTCGAGGCTAGCGGGGGGTCATTACAATGAGCAGTTCTTC
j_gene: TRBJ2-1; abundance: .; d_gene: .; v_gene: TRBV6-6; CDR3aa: CASSYPQGLYNEQFF; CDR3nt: TGTGCCAGCAGTTACCCTCAGGGACTCTACAATGAGCAGTTCTTC
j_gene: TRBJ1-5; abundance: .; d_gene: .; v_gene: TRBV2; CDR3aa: CASTWTGNQPQHF; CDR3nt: TGTGCCAGCACTTGGACGGGAAATCAGCCCCAGCATTTT
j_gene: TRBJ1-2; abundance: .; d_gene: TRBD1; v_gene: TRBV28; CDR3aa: CASGTGALFVNGYTF; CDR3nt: TGTGCCTCCGGGACAGGGGCCCTATTTGTCAATGGCTACACCTTC
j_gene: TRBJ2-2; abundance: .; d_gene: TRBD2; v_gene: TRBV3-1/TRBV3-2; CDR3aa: CASSDGTSGGAGELFF; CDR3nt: TGTGCCAGCAGCGACGGGACTAGCGGGGGTGCTGGGGAGCTGTTTTTT
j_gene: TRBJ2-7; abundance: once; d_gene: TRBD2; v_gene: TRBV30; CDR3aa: CAWSRDYLPEQYF; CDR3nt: TGTGCCTGGAGTCGGGACTACCTCCCCGAGCAGTACTTC
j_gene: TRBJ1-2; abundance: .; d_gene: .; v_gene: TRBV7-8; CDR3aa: CASSPRAGIQGGYTF; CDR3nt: TGTGCCAGCAGCCCTAGGGCCGGGATCCAGGGGGGCTACACCTTC
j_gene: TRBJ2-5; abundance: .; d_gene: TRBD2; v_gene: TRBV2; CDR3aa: CASTSGIRETQYF; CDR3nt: TGTGCCAGCACTAGCGGAATAAGGGAGACCCAGTACTTC
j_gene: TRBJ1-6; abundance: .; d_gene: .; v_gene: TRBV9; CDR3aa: CASSPSRAANSPLHF; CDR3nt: TGTGCCAGCAGCCCGTCGAGGGCCGCAAATTCACCCCTCCACTTT
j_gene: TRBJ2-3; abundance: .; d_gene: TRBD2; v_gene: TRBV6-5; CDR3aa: CASSPWEGIGDTQYF; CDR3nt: TGTGCCAGCAGCCCCTGGGAGGGAATTGGAGATACGCAGTATTTT
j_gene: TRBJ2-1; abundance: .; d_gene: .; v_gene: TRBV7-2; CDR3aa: CASSSSRGSYNEQFF; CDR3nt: TGTGCCAGCAGCTCCTCACGCGGCTCCTACAATGAGCAGTTCTTC
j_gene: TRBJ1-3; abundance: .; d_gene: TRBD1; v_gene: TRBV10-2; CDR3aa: CASSESGLGQPGNTIYF; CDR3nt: TGCGCCAGCAGTGAGTCGGGTTTGGGACAGCCCGGAAACACCATATATTTT
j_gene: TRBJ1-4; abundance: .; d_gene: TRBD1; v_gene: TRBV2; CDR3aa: CASSVQRQGAGEKLFF; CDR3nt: TGTGCCAGCAGTGTACAAAGACAGGGGGCGGGAGAAAAACTGTTTTTT